This TCR beta chain came from a study of T cells expressing NK-cell markers. On the study more broadly: From sorted CD3+CD56+NKG2C+, CD3+CD56+NKG2C- and CD3+CD56-NKG2C+ T cells came the TCR beta repertoires.

CDR3 length: 15 residues. Researchers built TCR beta cDNA using 5'RACE template switching with UMIs. From the 5' RACE reads, TCRdb lists one entry per CDR3 protein and no DNA. This sample's clone table lists more than 250,000 distinct CDR3 sequences. General study points: In a handful of donors, dominant clonotypes made up about 25-65% of CD3+CD56-NKG2C+ cells.

Concerning this clonotype itself: What it binds is unknown.

The sequencing sample was made of blood T cells: a sorted CD56 or NKG2C T cell subset, CD4+ or CD8+ T cells, or bulk PBMC T cells (not recorded which). The V gene is TRBV12-3 or TRBV12-4, the J gene TRBJ1-5; lacking DNA, the TRBD1 call made by TCRdb goes unchecked. This receptor was obtained from a man aged 18 to 35 in good health. CDR3 loop: CASRGTGGDNQPQHF.